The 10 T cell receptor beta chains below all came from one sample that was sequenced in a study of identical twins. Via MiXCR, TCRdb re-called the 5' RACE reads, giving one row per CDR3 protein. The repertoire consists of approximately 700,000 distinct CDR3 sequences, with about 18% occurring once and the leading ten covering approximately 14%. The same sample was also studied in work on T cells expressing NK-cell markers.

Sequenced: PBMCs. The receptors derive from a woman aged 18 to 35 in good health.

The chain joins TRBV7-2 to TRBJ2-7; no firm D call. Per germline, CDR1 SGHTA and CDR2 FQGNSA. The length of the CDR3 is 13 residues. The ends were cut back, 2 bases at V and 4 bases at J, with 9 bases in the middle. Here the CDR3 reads CASSLSGLYEQYF. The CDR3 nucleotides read TGTGCCAGCAGCTTATCAGGCCTGTACGAGCAGTACTTC.

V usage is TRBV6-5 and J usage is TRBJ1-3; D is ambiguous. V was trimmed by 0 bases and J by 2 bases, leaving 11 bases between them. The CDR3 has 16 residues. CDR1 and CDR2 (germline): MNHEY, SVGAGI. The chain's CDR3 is CASSYSQTEPGNTIYF. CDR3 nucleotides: TGTGCCAGCAGTTACTCGCAAACGGAGCCTGGAAACACCATATATTTT.

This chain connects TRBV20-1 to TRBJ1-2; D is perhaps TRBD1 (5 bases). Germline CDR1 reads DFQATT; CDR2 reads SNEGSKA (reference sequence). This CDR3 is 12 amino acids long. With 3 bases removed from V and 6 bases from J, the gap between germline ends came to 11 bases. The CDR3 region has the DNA TGCAGTGCTAGTGGACACGGGGATGGCTACACCTTC. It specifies CSASGHGDGYTF.

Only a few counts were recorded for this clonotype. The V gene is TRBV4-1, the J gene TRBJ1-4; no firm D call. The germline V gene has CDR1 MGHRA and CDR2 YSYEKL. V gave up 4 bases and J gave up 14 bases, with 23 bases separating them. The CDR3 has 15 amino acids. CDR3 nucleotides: TGCGCCAGCAGCCCGTTACCTGGAGACCGCCGGAGTCTGTTTTTT. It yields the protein CASSPLPGDRRSLFF.

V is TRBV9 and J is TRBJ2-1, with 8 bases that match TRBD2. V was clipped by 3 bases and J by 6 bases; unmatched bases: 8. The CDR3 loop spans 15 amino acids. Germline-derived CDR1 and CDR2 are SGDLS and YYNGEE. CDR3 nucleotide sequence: TGTGCCAGCAGCGAGTCCGGGGGGGCTGTCAATGAGCAGTTCTTC. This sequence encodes CASSESGGAVNEQFF.

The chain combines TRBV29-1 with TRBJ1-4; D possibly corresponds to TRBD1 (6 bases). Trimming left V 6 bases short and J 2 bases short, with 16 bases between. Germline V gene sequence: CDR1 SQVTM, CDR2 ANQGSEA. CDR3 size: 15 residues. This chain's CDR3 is CSVRRGDRTNEKLFF. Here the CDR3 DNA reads TGCAGCGTCCGCAGGGGAGATAGGACTAATGAAAAACTGTTTTTT.

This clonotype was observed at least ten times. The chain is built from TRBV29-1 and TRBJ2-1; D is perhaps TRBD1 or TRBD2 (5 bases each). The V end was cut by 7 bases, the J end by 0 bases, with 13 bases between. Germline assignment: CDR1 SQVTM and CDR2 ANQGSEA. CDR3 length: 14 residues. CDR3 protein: CSAGDVSSYNEQFF. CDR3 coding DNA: TGCAGCGCCGGGGACGTCAGCTCCTACAATGAGCAGTTCTTC.

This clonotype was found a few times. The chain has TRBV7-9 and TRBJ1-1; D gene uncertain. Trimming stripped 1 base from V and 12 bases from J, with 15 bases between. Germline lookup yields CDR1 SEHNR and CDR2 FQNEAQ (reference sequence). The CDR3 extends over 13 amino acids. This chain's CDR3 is CASSLGVKDSTFF. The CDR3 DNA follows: TGTGCCAGCAGCTTAGGCGTAAAAGATTCGACTTTCTTT. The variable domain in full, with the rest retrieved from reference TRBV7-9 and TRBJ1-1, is DTGVSQNPRHKITKRGQNVTFRCDPISEHNRLYWYRQTLGQGPEFLTYFQNEAQLEKSRLLSDRFSAERPKGSFSTLEIQRTEQGDSAMYLCASSLGVKDSTFFGQGTRLTVV.

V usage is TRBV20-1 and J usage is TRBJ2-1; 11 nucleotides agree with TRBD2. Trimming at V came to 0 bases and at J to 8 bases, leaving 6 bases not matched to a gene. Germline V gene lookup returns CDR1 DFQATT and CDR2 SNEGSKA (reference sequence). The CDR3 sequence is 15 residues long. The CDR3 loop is CSARDPLAGGDEQFF. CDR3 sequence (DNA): TGCAGTGCTAGAGATCCCCTAGCGGGGGGCGATGAGCAGTTCTTC.

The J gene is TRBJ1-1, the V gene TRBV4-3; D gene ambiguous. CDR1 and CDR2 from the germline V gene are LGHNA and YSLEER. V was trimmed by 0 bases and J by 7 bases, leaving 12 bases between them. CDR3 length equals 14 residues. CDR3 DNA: TGCGCCAGCAGCCAAGAACTGGGAGCCTATGAAGCTTTCTTT. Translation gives CASSQELGAYEAFF.